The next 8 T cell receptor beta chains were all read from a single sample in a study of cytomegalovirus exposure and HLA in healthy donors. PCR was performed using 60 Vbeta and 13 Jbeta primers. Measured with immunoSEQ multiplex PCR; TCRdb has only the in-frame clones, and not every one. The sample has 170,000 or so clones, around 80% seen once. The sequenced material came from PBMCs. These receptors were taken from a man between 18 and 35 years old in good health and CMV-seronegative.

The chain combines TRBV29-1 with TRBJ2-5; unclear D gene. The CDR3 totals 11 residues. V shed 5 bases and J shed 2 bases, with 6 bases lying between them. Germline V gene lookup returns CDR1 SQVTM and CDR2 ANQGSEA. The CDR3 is CSVWRQETQYF. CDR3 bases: TGCAGCGTTTGGCGGCAAGAGACCCAGTACTTC. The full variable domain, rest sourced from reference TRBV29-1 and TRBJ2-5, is SAVISQKPSRDICQRGTSLTIQCQVDSQVTMMFWYRQQPGQSLTLIATANQGSEATYESGFVIDKFPISRPNLTFSTLTVSNMSPEDSSIYLCSVWRQETQYFGPGTRLLVL.

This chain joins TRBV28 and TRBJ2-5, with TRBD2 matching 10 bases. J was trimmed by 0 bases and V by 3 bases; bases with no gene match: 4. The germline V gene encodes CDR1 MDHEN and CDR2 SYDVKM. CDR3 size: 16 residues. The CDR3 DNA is TGTGCCAGCAGTTTGAGGACTAGCGGATACCAAGAGACCCAGTACTTC. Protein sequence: CASSLRTSGYQETQYF.

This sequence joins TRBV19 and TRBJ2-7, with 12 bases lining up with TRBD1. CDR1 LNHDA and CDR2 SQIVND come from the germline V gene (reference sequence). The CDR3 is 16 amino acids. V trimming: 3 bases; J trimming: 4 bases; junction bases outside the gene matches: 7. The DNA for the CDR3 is TGTGCCAGTAGTATCCATGGGACAGGGGGCATTTACGAGCAGTACTTC. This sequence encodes CASSIHGTGGIYEQYF.

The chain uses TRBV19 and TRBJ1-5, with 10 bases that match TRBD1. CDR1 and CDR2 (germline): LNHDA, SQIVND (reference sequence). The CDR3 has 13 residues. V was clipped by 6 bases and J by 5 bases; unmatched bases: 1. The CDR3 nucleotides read TGTGCCAGTAGCGGGACAGGGGATCAGCCCCAGCATTTT. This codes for CASSGTGDQPQHF.

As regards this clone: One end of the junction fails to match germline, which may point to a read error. The CDR3 DNA reads TGTTCCAGCAGCAGAAGGGGCTACGAGCAGTACTTC. Translated: CSSSRRGYEQYF. The V and J genes are TRBV7-9 and TRBJ2-7; TRBD1 might be the D (5 bases). This CDR3 is built from 12 residues. Germline assignment: CDR1 SEHNR and CDR2 FQNEAQ (reference sequence). Full variable domain (missing parts from reference TRBV7-9 and TRBJ2-7): DTGVSQNPRHKITKRGQNVTFRCDPISEHNRLYWYRQTLGQGPEFLTYFQNEAQLEKSRLLSDRFSAERPKGSFSTLEIQRTEQGDSAMYLCSSSRRGYEQYFGPGTRLTVT.

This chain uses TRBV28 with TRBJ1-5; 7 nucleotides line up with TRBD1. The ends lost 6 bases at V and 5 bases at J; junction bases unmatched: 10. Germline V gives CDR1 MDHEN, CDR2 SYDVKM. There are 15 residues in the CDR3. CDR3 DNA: TGTGCCAGCAGCCCAGCGGAAGGGGGCTATCAGCCCCAGCATTTT. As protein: CASSPAEGGYQPQHF.

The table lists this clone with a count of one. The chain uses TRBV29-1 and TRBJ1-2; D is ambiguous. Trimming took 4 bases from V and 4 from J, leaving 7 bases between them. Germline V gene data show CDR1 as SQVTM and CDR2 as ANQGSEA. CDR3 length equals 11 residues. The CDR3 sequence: CSVAPLYGYTF. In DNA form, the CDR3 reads TGCAGCGTTGCCCCACTCTATGGCTACACCTTC.

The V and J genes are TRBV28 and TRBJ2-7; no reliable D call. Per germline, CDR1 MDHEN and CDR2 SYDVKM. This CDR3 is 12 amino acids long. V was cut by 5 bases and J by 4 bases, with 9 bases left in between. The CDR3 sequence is CASSGQLYEQYF. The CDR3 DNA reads TGTGCCAGCAGTGGGCAGCTTTACGAGCAGTACTTC.